This T cell receptor beta chain stems from a study of blood T cell repertoires in COVID-19. TCRdb keeps only in-frame clones here, not all; method: immunoSEQ multiplex PCR. The sample lists 150,000 to 160,000 clones; approximately 85% were seen once. Material for sequencing was peripheral blood. The origin of this receptor is a man between 60 and 75 years old with COVID-19, enrolled during active disease.

The CDR3, as DNA: TGTGCCAGTAGGATGGCAGGGGTAGGGAACTACGAGCAGTACTTC. It encodes CASRMAGVGNYEQYF. The rearrangement links TRBV19 to TRBJ2-7; tentatively, D is TRBD1 (6 bases). The germline gives CDR1 LNHDA, CDR2 SQIVND (reference sequence). The CDR3 covers 15 residues. Trimming cost V 6 bases and J 3 bases, with 18 bases left between them.